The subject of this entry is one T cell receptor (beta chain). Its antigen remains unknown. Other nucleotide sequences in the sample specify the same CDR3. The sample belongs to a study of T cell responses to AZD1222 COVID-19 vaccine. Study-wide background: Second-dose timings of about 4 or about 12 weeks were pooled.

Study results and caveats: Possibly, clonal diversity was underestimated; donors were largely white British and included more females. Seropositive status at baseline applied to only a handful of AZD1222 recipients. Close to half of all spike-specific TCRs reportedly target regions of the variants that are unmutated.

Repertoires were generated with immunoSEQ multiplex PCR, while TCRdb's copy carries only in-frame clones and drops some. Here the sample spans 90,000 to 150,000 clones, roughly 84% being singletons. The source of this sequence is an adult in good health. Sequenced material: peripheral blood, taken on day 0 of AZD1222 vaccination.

CDR3 nucleotide sequence: TGTGCCAGCAGCTTACGACGGGGCGGCAATCAGCCCCAGCATTTT. This encodes CASSLRRGGNQPQHF. The chain has TRBV13 and TRBJ1-5; D possibly corresponds to TRBD1 (5 bases). V shed 2 bases and J shed 2 bases, with 10 bases lying between them. CDR3 length: 15 residues. Germline V gene lookup returns CDR1 PRHDT and CDR2 FYEKMQ (reference sequence).